The entry below describes one T cell receptor beta chain. Its antigen is still unknown. The data stem from a study of CXCR3-negative and CXCR3-positive naive CD8 T cells. Study-wide background: Roughly 1.5 +/- 0.3 million TRB reads came from each library, giving around 130 million in total. Study observations and caveats: TRBV-TRBJ usage matched between naive CXCR3-negative and CXCR3-positive cells but not between memory cells.

The libraries of TRB cDNA were prepared using 5' RACE with UMI labels. Each CDR3 protein gets one entry in TCRdb, which reprocessed the 5' RACE reads and gives no DNA. The specimen's table records fewer than 60,000 distinct CDR3 sequences. Every individual CD8+ T cell subset underwent sorting in triplicate at 280,000 or so cells apiece. Germline CDR1 and CDR2: SGHRS and YFSETQ. The CDR3 totals 15 residues. The sequencing sample was made of memory CD8+ T cells from blood. The clonotype comes from a human donor in good health. Some clones in this sample may be carry-over from other donors' samples. V is TRBV5-1 and J is TRBJ1-5; TCRdb's D call, TRBD1, is unchecked because there is no DNA. The CDR3 sequence: CASSLDGSRDQPQHF.